Shown below are 20 T cell receptor beta chains from a single sample sequenced in a study of lymphopenia after photon versus proton radiotherapy. Sequencing was performed with immunoSEQ multiplex PCR; in TCRdb, only in-frame clones are kept and a portion is missing. This sample has 55,000 to 85,000 clones, with 80% to 95% found just once. The material was peripheral blood, obtained from a patient treated with photon-based radiotherapy. These TCRs come from a woman in her thirties or forties with cholangiocarcinoma.

The genes are TRBV6-5 and TRBJ1-6; weak D call: TRBD1 (6 bases). This CDR3 region has 16 residues. Germline lookup yields CDR1 MNHEY and CDR2 SVGAGI. V lost 0 bases, J lost 6 bases, and 12 bases lay in between. The CDR3 reads CASSYSRGATNSPLHF. DNA of the CDR3: TGTGCCAGCAGTTACTCGAGGGGGGCCACTAATTCACCCCTCCACTTT.

V gene TRBV30 combines with J gene TRBJ2-1, with D possibly matching TRBD2 (6 bases). V was clipped by 6 bases and J by 10 bases, with 13 bases between them. This CDR3 is built from 11 residues. CDR1 is GTSNPN and CDR2 is SVGIG in the germline V gene (reference sequence). The CDR3 loop reads CACAAGREQFF. As DNA, the CDR3 is TGTGCCTGTGCAGCAGGGAGGGAGCAGTTCTTC.

This clone was seen more than once but under ten times. V and J are TRBV28 and TRBJ1-4; D not resolved. The CDR3 runs to 13 residues. V dropped 8 bases and J dropped 6 bases, with 13 bases sitting between them. Germline lookup yields CDR1 MDHEN and CDR2 SYDVKM. The CDR3 reads CASRRARHEKLFF. The CDR3, as DNA: TGTGCCAGCCGACGGGCCCGGCATGAAAAACTGTTTTTT.

This rearrangement joins TRBV19 to TRBJ1-2; the D is unclear. Germline V gives CDR1 LNHDA, CDR2 SQIVND (reference sequence). Trimming cost V 3 bases and J 6 bases, with 17 bases left between them. This CDR3 contains 15 residues. The CDR3 DNA reads TGTGCCAGTAGTATTTCCGATCGGGTTGTCGATGGCTACACCTTC. Translation gives CASSISDRVVDGYTF.

The CDR3 DNA sequence: TGTGCCAGCAGCCTAGACAGGGTCGAGCAGTACTTC. This encodes CASSLDRVEQYF. The chain is built from TRBV7-9 and TRBJ2-7, with 7 bases identical to TRBD1. Trimming removed 5 bases from V and 6 bases from J; junction bases left unmatched: 4. Per germline, CDR1 SEHNR and CDR2 FQNEAQ (reference sequence). The CDR3 has 12 residues. The full variable domain, in which reference TRBV7-9 and TRBJ2-7 provide the parts outside the CDR3, is DTGVSQNPRHKITKRGQNVTFRCDPISEHNRLYWYRQTLGQGPEFLTYFQNEAQLEKSRLLSDRFSAERPKGSFSTLEIQRTEQGDSAMYLCASSLDRVEQYFGPGTRLTVT.

The chain links TRBV19 to TRBJ2-1; TRBD2 agrees at 10 bases. Germline V lookup: CDR1 LNHDA, CDR2 SQIVND (reference sequence). Losses at the gene ends were 3 bases for V and 3 bases for J; bases not matched to a gene: 5. The CDR3 totals 16 residues. This CDR3 reads CASSILAGALYNEQFF. The CDR3 nucleotides are TGTGCCAGTAGTATCCTAGCGGGGGCTCTCTACAATGAGCAGTTCTTC.

The genes are TRBV30 and TRBJ1-1; 9 nucleotides line up with TRBD1. The junction had 4 bases not matched to a gene; V was cut back by 2 bases and J by 6 bases. Germline values: CDR1 GTSNPN, CDR2 SVGIG (reference sequence). The CDR3 is 13 residues long. CDR3 nucleotides: TGTGCCTGGAGTCTTCGACAGGGGGCTGAAGCTTTCTTT. Its protein is CAWSLRQGAEAFF. Supplemented by reference TRBV30 and TRBJ1-1, the full variable domain reads SQTIHQWPATLVQPVGSPLSLECTVEGTSNPNLYWYRQAAGRGLQLLFYSVGIGQISSEVPQNLSASRPQDRQFILSSKKLLLSDSGFYLCAWSLRQGAEAFFGQGTRLTVV.

This chain connects TRBV30 to TRBJ2-5; no definite D call. CDR3 length equals 15 residues. V lost 1 base and J lost 4, with 16 bases in between. Germline V gene data show CDR1 as GTSNPN and CDR2 as SVGIG (reference sequence). The CDR3 DNA follows: TGTGCCTGGAGTGACTCCGGAAGGGTGCGAGAGACCCAGTACTTC. It encodes CAWSDSGRVRETQYF.

This chain joins TRBV27 and TRBJ1-1; D perhaps matches TRBD1 (6 bases). CDR3 size: 14 residues. CDR1 is MNHEY and CDR2 is SMNVEV in the germline V gene (reference sequence). Trimming left V 4 bases short and J 2 bases short, with 11 bases between. The CDR3 protein is CASSYGRGNTEAFF. CDR3 DNA sequence: TGTGCCAGCAGTTACGGCAGGGGAAACACTGAAGCTTTCTTT.

The V gene is TRBV7-8, the J gene TRBJ2-2; D could derive from TRBD1 or TRBD2 (5 bases each). V was shortened by 2 bases and J by 3 bases, with 13 bases between the two germline ends. Germline CDR1 SGHVS, CDR2 FQNEAQ. CDR3 size: 16 residues. The CDR3 sequence is CASSLKRTLDTGELFF. The DNA for the CDR3 is TGTGCCAGCAGCTTAAAGCGGACACTGGACACCGGGGAGCTGTTTTTT. The full variable domain, with the rest looked up from reference TRBV7-8 and TRBJ2-2, is GAGVSQSPRYKVAKRGQDVALRCDPISGHVSLFWYQQALGQGPEFLTYFQNEAQLDKSGLPSDRFFAERPEGSVSTLKIQRTQQEDSAVYLCASSLKRTLDTGELFFGEGSRLTVL.

The chain employs TRBV19 and TRBJ1-1; D might be TRBD1 (5 bases). The CDR3 is 15 amino acids. Germline V gene data show CDR1 as LNHDA and CDR2 as SQIVND (reference sequence). Trimming took off 2 bases at V and 5 bases at J, with 15 bases between the two ends. The CDR3 sequence: CASSIQAAGHTEAFF. The CDR3 coding sequence is TGTGCCAGTAGTATACAGGCGGCAGGGCATACTGAAGCTTTCTTT.

The gene calls are TRBV7-2 and TRBJ2-1; D gene unclear. The CDR3 has 13 amino acids. The germline gives CDR1 SGHTA, CDR2 FQGNSA. With 1 base removed from V and 7 bases from J, the gap between germline ends came to 8 bases. This CDR3 reads CASSLDPRNEQFF. The CDR3 region has the DNA TGTGCCAGCAGCTTAGACCCGAGGAATGAGCAGTTCTTC.

The rearrangement links TRBV9 to TRBJ1-2; D ambiguous. CDR3 length: 15 residues. V lost 3 bases, J lost 8 bases, and 20 bases lay in between. Germline assignment: CDR1 SGDLS and CDR2 YYNGEE. The CDR3 bases are TGTGCCAGCAGCGAAGGAGAGGGAGCTCCAGTGGGCTACACCTTC. This sequence encodes CASSEGEGAPVGYTF.

V is TRBV29-1 and J is TRBJ1-2; D remains unclear. The germline CDR1 and CDR2 sequences are SQVTM and ANQGSEA. This CDR3 comprises 13 residues. Between the trimmed V and J ends, which lost 1 base and 2 bases, there was a span of 8 bases. CDR3 region: CSVEAPGNYGYTF. The CDR3 DNA reads TGCAGCGTTGAAGCCCCGGGCAACTATGGCTACACCTTC.

The chain combines TRBV5-1 with TRBJ2-1; TRBD2 aligns across 11 bases. The CDR3 loop spans 16 amino acids. Unmatched junction bases numbered 7, after V lost 0 bases and J lost 8 bases. The germline gives CDR1 SGHRS, CDR2 YFSETQ. CDR3 nucleotide sequence: TGCGCCAGCAGCTTGGTCGCTAGCGGGGGGTCGGATGAGCAGTTCTTC. Its protein is CASSLVASGGSDEQFF. Full variable domain (outside the CDR3, taken from reference TRBV5-1 and TRBJ2-1): KAGVTQTPRYLIKTRGQQVTLSCSPISGHRSVSWYQQTPGQGLQFLFEYFSETQRNKGNFPGRFSGRQFSNSRSEMNVSTLELGDSALYLCASSLVASGGSDEQFFGPGTRLTVL.

The chain is built from TRBV7-2 and TRBJ1-5, with D uncertain. V dropped 3 bases and J dropped 2 bases, with 8 bases sitting between them. The CDR3 sequence is 14 residues long. Germline values: CDR1 SGHTA, CDR2 FQGNSA. The CDR3 DNA reads TGTGCCAGCAGCTTCGATGGGGGCAATCAGCCCCAGCATTTT. It is translated as CASSFDGGNQPQHF.

The chain links TRBV9 to TRBJ1-6; 7 bases are a match to TRBD1. In germline, CDR1 is SGDLS, CDR2 YYNGEE. J was trimmed by 10 bases and V by 3 bases; bases with no gene match: 7. CDR3 length: 14 residues. This CDR3 is CASSGRDRDSPLHF. In DNA, the CDR3 is TGTGCCAGCAGCGGCCGGGACAGAGACTCACCCCTCCACTTT.

The chain couples TRBV7-8 to TRBJ1-3; D is undetermined. V was trimmed by 5 bases and J by 9 bases, leaving 17 bases between them. Germline V gene sequence: CDR1 SGHVS, CDR2 FQNEAQ. The CDR3 loop spans 14 amino acids. For the CDR3, the DNA is TGTGCCAGCAGCATATCGGACGGCCTAGGCACCATATATTTT. This encodes CASSISDGLGTIYF.

This chain links TRBV6-6 with TRBJ1-6; perhaps TRBD1 as D (5 bases). Trimming left V 5 bases short and J 7 bases short, with 15 bases between. The germline V gene has CDR1 MNHNY and CDR2 SVGAGI (reference sequence). The CDR3 is 15 amino acids. The CDR3 region is CASSLWGGNNSPLHF. For the CDR3, the DNA is TGTGCCAGCAGTCTTTGGGGGGGGAACAATTCACCCCTCCACTTT.

This rearrangement joins TRBV9 to TRBJ1-6; D is unresolved. The length of the CDR3 is 15 residues. Per the germline V gene, CDR1 is SGDLS and CDR2 is YYNGEE. V lost 6 bases and J 4 bases, leaving 14 bases between the germline ends. Here the CDR3 DNA reads TGTGCCAGCACCCCCGGTCTAACTTATAATTCACCCCTCCACTTT. As protein: CASTPGLTYNSPLHF.